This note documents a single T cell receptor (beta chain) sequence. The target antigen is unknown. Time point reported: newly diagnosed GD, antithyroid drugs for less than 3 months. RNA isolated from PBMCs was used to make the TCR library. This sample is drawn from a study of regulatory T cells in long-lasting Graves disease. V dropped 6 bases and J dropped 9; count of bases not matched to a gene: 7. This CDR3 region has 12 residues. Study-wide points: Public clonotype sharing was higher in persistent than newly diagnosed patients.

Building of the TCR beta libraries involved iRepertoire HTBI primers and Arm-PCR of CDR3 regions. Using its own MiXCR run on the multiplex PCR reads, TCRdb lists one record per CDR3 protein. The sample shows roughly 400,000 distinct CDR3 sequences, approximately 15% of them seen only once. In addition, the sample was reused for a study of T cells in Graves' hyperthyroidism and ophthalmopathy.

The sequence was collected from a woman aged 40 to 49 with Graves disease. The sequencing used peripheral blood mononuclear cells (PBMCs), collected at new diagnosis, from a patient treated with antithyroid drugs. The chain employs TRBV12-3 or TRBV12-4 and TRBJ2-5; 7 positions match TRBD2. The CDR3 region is CASSPPGGAQYF. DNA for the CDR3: TGTGCCAGCAGCCCCCCTGGGGGGGCCCAGTACTTC.